Each of the 27 T cell receptor beta chains below was sequenced from the same sample in a study of cytomegalovirus exposure and HLA in healthy donors. Use of 60 Vbeta and 13 Jbeta primers characterized the PCR. The table came from immunoSEQ multiplex PCR; TCRdb's copy has only in-frame clones and leaves some out. The sample has approximately 190,000 clones, roughly 90% seen once. Sequencing was done on a sample of PBMCs. All receptors derive from a boy aged 2-15 years in good health and CMV-seronegative.

The chain uses TRBV7-3 and TRBJ1-1; no firm D call. The CDR3 extends over 15 amino acids. Per germline, CDR1 SGHTA and CDR2 FQGTGA. Deletions cut 5 bases from V and 4 bases from J, with 17 bases between. CDR3 protein: CASSPSSGEATEAFF. The CDR3 coding sequence is TGTGCCAGCAGCCCCTCATCCGGGGAGGCCACTGAAGCTTTCTTT. Complete variable domain (other parts from reference TRBV7-3 and TRBJ1-1): GAGVSQTPSNKVTEKGKYVELRCDPISGHTALYWYRQSLGQGPEFLIYFQGTGAADDSGLPNDRFFAVRPEGSVSTLKIQRTERGDSAVYLCASSPSSGEATEAFFGQGTRLTVV.

The genes are TRBV6-5 and TRBJ2-3; D perhaps matches TRBD2 (6 bases). Germline CDR1 is MNHEY and CDR2 is SVGAGI. The CDR3 extends over 14 amino acids. The V end was cut by 5 bases, the J end by 1 base, with 10 bases between. The CDR3 bases are TGTGCCAGCAGTCCGGGACTGGGCACAGATACGCAGTATTTT. As protein: CASSPGLGTDTQYF.

This clone was detected only once. The chain uses TRBV28 and TRBJ2-7; 7 nucleotides match TRBD2. Per germline, CDR1 MDHEN and CDR2 SYDVKM. With V trimmed by 5 bases and J by 0 bases, 7 bases remained unmatched. This CDR3 contains 15 residues. This CDR3 is CASSPPGGASYEQYF. The CDR3 coding sequence is TGTGCCAGCAGTCCCCCGGGGGGAGCCTCCTACGAGCAGTACTTC.

The V gene is TRBV19, the J gene TRBJ2-1, with TRBD2 matching over 8 bases. V lost 4 bases, J lost 15 bases, and 11 bases stayed unmatched. This CDR3 is 13 amino acids long. The germline CDR1 and CDR2 sequences are LNHDA and SQIVND (reference sequence). CDR3 region: CASSSLSGGEGFF. The CDR3 DNA follows: TGTGCCAGTAGTAGCCTCTCGGGGGGGGAGGGGTTCTTC.

This chain joins TRBV7-8 and TRBJ2-5, with TRBD1 identical over 7 bases. The J call may not be correct, given that the DNA end is closer to TRBJ2-7. Germline CDR1 is SGHVS and CDR2 is FQNEAQ. The CDR3 runs 14 residues. The DNA for the CDR3 is TGTGCCAGCAGCCGAACTGGGACAGTTTACGAGCAGTACTTC. Amino acid sequence: CASSRTGTVYEQYF.

The chain employs TRBV9 and TRBJ2-7; TRBD2 is a possible D gene (7 bases). Germline V gives CDR1 SGDLS, CDR2 YYNGEE. The ends were cut back, 5 bases at V and 1 base at J, with 19 bases in the middle. This CDR3 has 16 amino acids. CDR3 loop: CASSPLGAGESYEQYF. CDR3 nucleotide sequence: TGTGCCAGCAGTCCTCTGGGGGCGGGGGAATCCTACGAGCAGTACTTC. The full variable domain, rest sourced from reference TRBV9 and TRBJ2-7, is DSGVTQTPKHLITATGQRVTLRCSPRSGDLSVYWYQQSLDQGLQFLIQYYNGEERAKGNILERFSAQQFPDLHSELNLSSLELGDSALYFCASSPLGAGESYEQYFGPGTRLTVT.

The rearrangement links TRBV19 to TRBJ2-3, with 8 bases fitting TRBD1. Germline V CDR1 and CDR2: LNHDA, SQIVND (reference sequence). The CDR3 loop spans 14 amino acids. V was pared by 9 bases and J by 3 bases, with 8 bases of the junction left unmatched. The CDR3 reads CARARGHETDTQYF. The CDR3 DNA reads as TGTGCCAGAGCCAGGGGGCACGAAACAGATACGCAGTATTTT.

CDR3: CASSVPPADSEQFF. The CDR3 DNA reads TGTGCCAGCAGTGTACCACCCGCGGACAGTGAGCAGTTCTTC. The chain couples TRBV27 to TRBJ2-1; tentative D call: TRBD1 (6 bases). This CDR3 comprises 14 residues. The V end was cut by 5 bases, the J end by 9 bases, with 17 bases between. The germline V gene has CDR1 MNHEY and CDR2 SMNVEV (reference sequence).

V and J are TRBV28 and TRBJ2-1, with TRBD2 matching 11 bases. The CDR3 is 19 residues long. V shed 4 bases and J 0 bases; nucleotides not matched to a gene: 11. Germline V CDR1 and CDR2: MDHEN, SYDVKM. The CDR3 loop is CASSSARLAGGSSYNEQFF. The CDR3 nucleotides are TGTGCCAGCAGTTCCGCCCGATTAGCGGGGGGGAGCTCCTACAATGAGCAGTTCTTC.

This rearrangement joins TRBV28 to TRBJ2-1; 8 bases map to TRBD1. Losses at the gene ends were 2 bases for V and 6 bases for J; bases not matched to a gene: 6. Germline V CDR1 and CDR2: MDHEN, SYDVKM. The CDR3 consists of 15 residues. The CDR3 sequence: CASSLRDRRSNEQFF. The CDR3 DNA follows: TGTGCCAGCAGTTTACGGGACAGGCGAAGCAATGAGCAGTTCTTC.

The chain is built from TRBV7-9 and TRBJ1-4, with D possibly matching TRBD1 (5 bases). The germline V gene has CDR1 SEHNR and CDR2 FQNEAQ (reference sequence). The CDR3 runs 14 residues. V shed 4 bases and J shed 8 bases, with 14 bases lying between them. The CDR3 DNA follows: TGTGCCAGCAGCTCCCGACAGTTCGGAGAAAAACTGTTTTTT. Translation: CASSSRQFGEKLFF.

The rearrangement uses TRBV6-4 and TRBJ2-3, with 8 bases that match TRBD1. There are 15 residues in the CDR3. CDR1 MRHNA and CDR2 SNTAGT come from the germline V gene. The V gene end was trimmed by 6 bases and the J gene end by 3 bases; junction bases not matched to a gene: 8. CDR3 coding DNA: TGTGCCAGCAGCGAGTCAGGGGGCCGGACAGATACGCAGTATTTT. Translated, it gives CASSESGGRTDTQYF.

The chain combines TRBV27 with TRBJ1-5; TRBD1 is a possible D gene (5 bases). The germline gives CDR1 MNHEY, CDR2 SMNVEV (reference sequence). The CDR3 extends over 15 amino acids. The V end lost 3 bases, the J end lost 6 bases, and 15 bases lay between the germline ends. CDR3 coding DNA: TGTGCCAGCAGTTTGGTGGGGGGGGGAAGTCAGCCCCAGCATTTT. It yields the protein CASSLVGGGSQPQHF.

V and J are TRBV6-1 and TRBJ1-1; a weak D match, TRBD1 (6 bases). This CDR3 contains 13 residues. Between the trimmed V and J ends, which lost 7 bases and 5 bases, there was a span of 14 bases. CDR1 and CDR2 (germline): MNHNS, SASEGT. The CDR3, as DNA: TGTGCCAGCATGGGGGCGGGGGGTACTGAAGCTTTCTTT. Translated, it gives CASMGAGGTEAFF.

The rearrangement joins TRBV27 to TRBJ2-1; a weak D match, TRBD2 (5 bases). The V and J ends lost 3 bases and 9 bases respectively, with 15 bases between them. The CDR3 runs 14 residues. Per germline, CDR1 MNHEY and CDR2 SMNVEV (reference sequence). DNA for the CDR3: TGTGCCAGCAGTTTCATTGGGAACGGGATTGAGCAGTTCTTC. This sequence encodes CASSFIGNGIEQFF.

The chain combines TRBV6-1 with TRBJ1-5, with TRBD1 as a possible D gene (5 bases). CDR1 is MNHNS, CDR2 SASEGT, per germline. V lost 0 bases and J lost 5, with 11 bases in between. The length of the CDR3 is 15 residues. DNA of the CDR3: TGTGCCAGCAGTGAAGCGGGGGGGGAGGATCAGCCCCAGCATTTT. Translating it yields CASSEAGGEDQPQHF.

The CDR3, as DNA: TGTGCCACCTTTACTAGCGACAATGAGCAGTTCTTC. Its translation is CATFTSDNEQFF. The chain carries TRBV15 and TRBJ2-1; 7 bases are shared with TRBD2. Unmatched junction bases numbered 3, after V lost 8 bases and J lost 5 bases. Germline V CDR1 and CDR2: LNHNV, YYDKDF (reference sequence). The CDR3 has 12 amino acids.

The V gene is TRBV6-1, the J gene TRBJ2-7, with 7 bases fitting TRBD2. Germline V gene lookup returns CDR1 MNHNS and CDR2 SASEGT. Trimming took 5 bases from V and 6 from J; bases not matched to a gene: 10. The CDR3 has 14 residues. The CDR3 spells CASSSRGGTGEQYF. DNA of the CDR3: TGTGCCAGCAGTTCAAGGGGAGGGACTGGCGAGCAGTACTTC.

V is TRBV5-1 and J is TRBJ1-1; 9 bases line up with TRBD1. This CDR3 comprises 17 residues. V lost 2 bases to trimming and J lost 6 bases; unmatched junction nucleotides: 14. CDR1 is SGHRS, CDR2 YFSETQ, per germline. The DNA of the CDR3 is TGCGCCAGCAGCTTCGTTACAGGGGGCGGGGGTCCGGCTGAAGCTTTCTTT. This encodes CASSFVTGGGGPAEAFF.

This clone was found a few times. The chain uses TRBV6-1 and TRBJ1-1; D perhaps matches TRBD1 (5 bases). In germline, CDR1 is MNHNS, CDR2 SASEGT. The V end was cut by 3 bases, the J end by 1 base, with 9 bases between. The CDR3 consists of 14 residues. The CDR3 here is CASSDWGGNTEAFF. DNA of the CDR3: TGTGCCAGCAGTGATTGGGGGGGGAACACTGAAGCTTTCTTT.

V gene TRBV10-3 combines with J gene TRBJ1-2; 8 bases line up with TRBD1. Losses at the gene ends were 7 bases for V and 6 bases for J; bases not matched to a gene: 13. CDR1 is ENHRY, CDR2 SYGVKD, per germline. This CDR3 region has 15 residues. The CDR3 here is CAIMRTGRGPDGYTF. The CDR3 nucleotides are TGTGCCATCATGAGGACAGGGAGGGGGCCGGATGGCTACACCTTC.

This clone was counted only a few times. The chain links TRBV5-1 to TRBJ1-5; D call uncertain. Trimming shortened V by 0 bases and J by 4 bases, and 5 bases separated the two germline ends. This CDR3 comprises 13 residues. CDR1 and CDR2 (germline): SGHRS, YFSETQ. CDR3 bases: TGCGCCAGCAGCTTGGGGCAGAATCAGCCCCAGCATTTT. Translating gives CASSLGQNQPQHF.

The chain uses TRBV10-1 and TRBJ2-1; 13 nucleotides align to TRBD2. There are 17 residues in the CDR3. The germline CDR1 and CDR2 sequences are WNHNN and SYGVQD (reference sequence). Trimming cost V 5 bases and J 1 base; bases outside gene matches: 5. This CDR3 reads CASSQGTSGISYNEQFF. The CDR3 DNA sequence: TGCGCCAGCAGTCAAGGGACTAGCGGGATTTCCTACAATGAGCAGTTCTTC.

The rearrangement uses TRBV30 and TRBJ2-5, with 8 nucleotides matching TRBD2. Germline V lookup: CDR1 GTSNPN, CDR2 SVGIG (reference sequence). This CDR3 region has 15 residues. Germline trimming cut 5 bases from V and 2 bases from J; bases unmatched to any gene: 10. The CDR3 is CAWGPLGTRQETQYF. CDR3 sequence (DNA): TGTGCCTGGGGCCCCCTCGGGACTAGACAAGAGACCCAGTACTTC.

This clone was seen once. The chain employs TRBV18 and TRBJ2-1; possible D gene TRBD1, 5 bases. V was shortened by 3 bases and J by 0 bases, with 6 bases between the two germline ends. There are 14 residues in the CDR3. Germline loops: CDR1 KGHSH, CDR2 LQKENI. CDR3 sequence reads: CASSPDSSYNEQFF. As DNA, the CDR3 is TGTGCCAGCTCACCCGACAGCTCCTACAATGAGCAGTTCTTC.

The chain carries TRBV6-5 and TRBJ1-2; 7 bases align to TRBD1. J lost 7 bases, V lost 4 bases, and 9 bases had no gene match. The CDR3 has 14 amino acids. CDR1 and CDR2 from the germline V gene are MNHEY and SVGAGI. The chain's CDR3 is CASSFHGTESGYTF. As DNA, the CDR3 is TGTGCCAGCAGTTTTCATGGGACAGAAAGTGGCTACACCTTC.

The chain has TRBV30 and TRBJ1-4; TRBD1 is a possible D gene (5 bases). The CDR3 is made up of 18 amino acids. Per germline, CDR1 GTSNPN and CDR2 SVGIG (reference sequence). Trimming left V 1 base short and J 4 bases short, with 22 bases between. The CDR3 loop reads CAWSEGNQAGLGNEKLFF. The CDR3 DNA sequence: TGTGCCTGGAGTGAAGGAAACCAAGCAGGGTTGGGTAATGAAAAACTGTTTTTT.